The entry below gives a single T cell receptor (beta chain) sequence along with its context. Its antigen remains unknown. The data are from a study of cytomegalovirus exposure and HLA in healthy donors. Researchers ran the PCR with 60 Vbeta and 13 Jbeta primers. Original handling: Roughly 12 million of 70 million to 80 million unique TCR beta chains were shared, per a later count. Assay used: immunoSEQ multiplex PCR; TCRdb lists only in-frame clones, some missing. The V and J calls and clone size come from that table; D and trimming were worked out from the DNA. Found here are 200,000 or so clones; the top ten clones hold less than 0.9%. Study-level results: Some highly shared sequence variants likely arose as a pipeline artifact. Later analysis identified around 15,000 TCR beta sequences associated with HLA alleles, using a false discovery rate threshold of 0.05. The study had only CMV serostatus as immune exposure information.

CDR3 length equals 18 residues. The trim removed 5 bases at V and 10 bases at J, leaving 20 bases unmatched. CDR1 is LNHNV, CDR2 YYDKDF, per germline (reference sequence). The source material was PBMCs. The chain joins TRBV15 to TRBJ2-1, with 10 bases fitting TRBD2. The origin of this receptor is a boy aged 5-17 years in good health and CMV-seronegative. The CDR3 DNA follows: TGTGCCACCAGCGGGGACCTCCGTGAGCGGGGGGGCTCTGGGGAGCAGTTCTTC. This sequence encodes CATSGDLRERGGSGEQFF.